This is a list of T cell receptor beta chains from one sample in a study of liver allograft versus peripheral blood T cells. TCRdb re-derived calls from the reads in MiXCR, one entry per CDR3 protein. The sample carries fewer than 4,000 distinct CDR3 sequences, 15% recorded once. The receptors shown here come from a human patient who had a liver transplant. The T cells may come from the graft donor. Both conserved end residues are part of each CDR3. The D gene is left open where the match is weak. Rows give clone size only sometimes, using once, few, many, or a class for an expanded clone.

>medium-sized|TRBV18|TRBJ1-3|TRBD1
CASSPNRFTGVGSGNTIYF
TGTGCCAGCTCACCCAACCGATTCACAGGGGTTGGGTCTGGAAACACCATATATTTT
>medium-sized|TRBV6-5|TRBJ2-7|TRBD2
CASSLTSGMYEQYF
TGTGCCAGCAGTCTGACTAGCGGGATGTACGAGCAGTACTTC
>medium-sized|TRBV27|TRBJ2-7|-
CASSDRYYEQYF
TGTGCCAGCAGCGACAGGTACTACGAGCAGTACTTC
>medium-sized|TRBV7-9|TRBJ1-1|-
CASSLGPQTEAFF
TGTGCCAGCAGCTTGGGACCTCAAACTGAAGCTTTCTTT
>medium-sized|TRBV19|TRBJ2-7|TRBD1
CASSTGQTYEQYF
TGTGCCAGTAGTACGGGACAGACATACGAGCAGTACTTC
>medium-sized|TRBV19|TRBJ2-2|-
CASTHRGANTGELFF
TGTGCCAGTACCCATCGGGGTGCGAACACCGGGGAGCTGTTTTTT
>medium-sized|TRBV19|TRBJ2-5|-
CATRSPGAILGEETQYF
TGTGCCACCCGTTCCCCAGGAGCGATCTTAGGGGAAGAGACCCAGTACTTC
>medium-sized|TRBV24-1|TRBJ1-6|-
CATTRESSYNSPLHF
TGTGCCACCACAAGGGAGAGCTCCTATAATTCACCCCTCCACTTT
>few|TRBV20-1|TRBJ2-7|-
CSAPRPSLYEQYF
TGCAGTGCCCCCCGACCGAGCCTCTACGAGCAGTACTTC
>medium-sized|TRBV13|TRBJ1-3|-
CASGRGGRSGGNTIYF
TGTGCCAGCGGCCGGGGGGGGCGCTCGGGTGGAAACACCATATATTTT
>few|TRBV20-1|TRBJ1-1|TRBD1
CSAEDRGDTEAFF
TGCAGTGCTGAAGACAGGGGCGACACTGAAGCTTTCTTT
>-|TRBV6-6|TRBJ2-7|TRBD2
CASSYGTSGRVNEQYF
TGTGCCAGCAGTTACGGGACTAGCGGGAGGGTCAACGAGCAGTACTTC
>once|TRBV7-9|TRBJ2-3|-
CASLKAVSTTRTDTQYF
TGTGCCAGCTTGAAGGCAGTCTCAACGACACGCACAGATACGCAGTATTTT
>medium-sized|TRBV6-5|TRBJ1-6|TRBD1
CASSYPGTGVSSPLHF
TGTGCCAGCAGTTACCCAGGGACAGGGGTCTCTTCACCCCTCCACTTT
>medium-sized|TRBV18|TRBJ2-1|TRBD1
CASSVRVQGAYNEQFF
TGTGCCAGCTCCGTAAGAGTACAGGGGGCCTACAATGAGCAGTTCTTC
>medium-sized|TRBV19|TRBJ2-7|TRBD2
CASSIGTSGPGIYEQYF
TGTGCCAGTAGTATCGGGACTAGCGGTCCAGGGATCTACGAGCAGTACTTC
>-|TRBV12-3/TRBV12-4|TRBJ2-5|-
CANRTDQETQYF
TGTGCCAACCGGACAGATCAAGAGACCCAGTACTTC